Listed below are T cell receptor beta chains from one sample, sequenced in a study of blood T cell repertoires in COVID-19. Produced via immunoSEQ multiplex PCR; TCRdb's table is partial and in-frame only. The table lists roughly 200,000 clones, roughly 84% of them singletons. Source material: peripheral blood. Receptor source: a human donor in a cohort sampled during active COVID-19. Each CDR3 is given with its conserved first and last residue. The D gene is left open where the match is weak. Rows give clone size only sometimes, using once, few, many, or a class for an expanded clone.

d_gene: -; j_gene: TRBJ2-2; v_gene: TRBV19; abundance: -; CDR3nt: TGTGCCAGTAGTACCCTCCCGGGGGGCGGGATCACCGGGGAGCTGTTTTTT; CDR3aa: CASSTLPGGGITGELFF
d_gene: -; j_gene: TRBJ1-6; v_gene: TRBV10-1; abundance: many; CDR3nt: TGCGCCAGCAGTGAGTGGTTAAGGGGCTTTGGGAATTCACCCCTCCACTTT; CDR3aa: CASSEWLRGFGNSPLHF
d_gene: TRBD2; j_gene: TRBJ2-5; v_gene: TRBV7-2; abundance: -; CDR3nt: TGTGCCAGCAGCCGTAGCGGGGGCCTCAGGCGGGAGACCCAGTACTTC; CDR3aa: CASSRSGGLRRETQYF
d_gene: TRBD2; j_gene: TRBJ2-2; v_gene: TRBV19; abundance: -; CDR3nt: TGTGCCAGTAGTACCGGGAGGGGGGAGCTGTTTTTT; CDR3aa: CASSTGRGELFF
d_gene: TRBD2; j_gene: TRBJ2-1; v_gene: TRBV28; abundance: -; CDR3nt: TGTGCCAGCAGACACTCAGCGGGAGTTTACAATGAGCAGTTCTTC; CDR3aa: CASRHSAGVYNEQFF
d_gene: TRBD1; j_gene: TRBJ2-6; v_gene: TRBV9; abundance: -; CDR3nt: TGTGCCAGCAGCGCCGGGACAGCCACTGGGGCCAACGTCCTGACTTTC; CDR3aa: CASSAGTATGANVLTF
d_gene: -; j_gene: TRBJ1-2; v_gene: TRBV2; abundance: -; CDR3nt: TGTGCCAGCACCGGGGGGACCGGACGGAGTAACTATGGCTACACCTTC; CDR3aa: CASTGGTGRSNYGYTF
d_gene: -; j_gene: TRBJ1-3; v_gene: TRBV9; abundance: -; CDR3nt: TGTGCCAGCAGCAGCCTCTCTGGAAACACCATATATTTT; CDR3aa: CASSSLSGNTIYF
d_gene: -; j_gene: TRBJ2-1; v_gene: TRBV6-4; abundance: once; CDR3nt: TGTGCCAGCAGTGAGGGGCAGGGGGGCTACAATGAGCAGTTCTTC; CDR3aa: CASSEGQGGYNEQFF
d_gene: TRBD1; j_gene: TRBJ1-1; v_gene: TRBV6-5; abundance: -; CDR3nt: TGTGCCAGCAGTTATGGACAGGGGGACACTGAAGCTTTCTTT; CDR3aa: CASSYGQGDTEAFF
d_gene: TRBD1; j_gene: TRBJ1-2; v_gene: TRBV2; abundance: once; CDR3nt: TGTGCCAGCAGTGAGGGGACAGGGGACGGCTATGGCTACACCTTC; CDR3aa: CASSEGTGDGYGYTF
d_gene: TRBD1; j_gene: TRBJ1-4; v_gene: TRBV5-1; abundance: -; CDR3nt: TGCGCCAGCAACTACGGGACAGGGGGTACTGTCAAGGAAAAACTGTTTTTT; CDR3aa: CASNYGTGGTVKEKLFF
d_gene: -; j_gene: TRBJ1-1; v_gene: TRBV11-3; abundance: -; CDR3nt: TGTGCCAGCAGCACCCAGGACATTCTGAACACTGAAGCTTTCTTT; CDR3aa: CASSTQDILNTEAFF
d_gene: TRBD1; j_gene: TRBJ2-4; v_gene: TRBV7-8; abundance: -; CDR3nt: TGTGCCAGCAGCCCGATGACAGGGTACGGCATTCAGTACTTC; CDR3aa: CASSPMTGYGIQYF
d_gene: -; j_gene: TRBJ1-2; v_gene: TRBV28; abundance: -; CDR3nt: TGTGCCGCAGACCCGTCAGGCCGTCGCTATGGCTACACCTTC; CDR3aa: CAADPSGRRYGYTF
d_gene: -; j_gene: TRBJ1-2; v_gene: TRBV18; abundance: -; CDR3nt: TGTGCCAGCTCACCACGGTCAGTCTATGGCTACACCTTC; CDR3aa: CASSPRSVYGYTF
d_gene: -; j_gene: TRBJ1-1; v_gene: TRBV28; abundance: -; CDR3nt: TGTGCCAGCAGTTTCGCAGGGATGAACACTGAAGCTTTCTTT; CDR3aa: CASSFAGMNTEAFF
d_gene: TRBD2; j_gene: TRBJ2-3; v_gene: TRBV5-1; abundance: -; CDR3nt: TGCGCCAGCAGCCGTCTCTCCCTCGGACTAGCGGCCAACACAGATACGCAGTATTTT; CDR3aa: CASSRLSLGLAANTDTQYF
d_gene: -; j_gene: TRBJ2-1; v_gene: TRBV5-1; abundance: -; CDR3nt: TGCGCCAGCAGCTTCCCCGGGCAGCGGGCCCCCAATGAGCAGTTCTTC; CDR3aa: CASSFPGQRAPNEQFF
d_gene: -; j_gene: TRBJ2-2; v_gene: TRBV3-1/TRBV3-2; abundance: -; CDR3nt: TGTGCCAGCAGCCCCCCGGGTACCGGGGAGCTGTTTTTT; CDR3aa: CASSPPGTGELFF
d_gene: -; j_gene: TRBJ2-6; v_gene: TRBV2; abundance: -; CDR3nt: TGTGCCAGCGCGTTAAGATCTGGGGCCAACGTCCTGACTTTC; CDR3aa: CASALRSGANVLTF
d_gene: TRBD1; j_gene: TRBJ1-5; v_gene: TRBV9; abundance: -; CDR3nt: TGTGCCAGCGGCAGGGGGGATCAGCCCCAGCATTTT; CDR3aa: CASGRGDQPQHF
d_gene: -; j_gene: TRBJ1-3; v_gene: TRBV14; abundance: -; CDR3nt: TGTGCCAGCAGCCGTCCAGGGAATGTTCCTGGAAACACCATATATTTT; CDR3aa: CASSRPGNVPGNTIYF
d_gene: TRBD2; j_gene: TRBJ2-3; v_gene: TRBV29-1; abundance: -; CDR3nt: TGCAGCGTTGACGGGCTAGCGGGGGACACAGATACGCAGTATTTT; CDR3aa: CSVDGLAGDTDTQYF
d_gene: -; j_gene: TRBJ2-1; v_gene: TRBV21-1; abundance: -; CDR3nt: TGTGCCAGCAGCCCCCGGCCACCGACTAGTGAGGAGCAGTTCTTC; CDR3aa: CASSPRPPTSEEQFF
d_gene: -; j_gene: TRBJ2-7; v_gene: TRBV5-1; abundance: -; CDR3nt: TGCGCCAGCAGCGGGGACTCTCTTAGCTCCTACGAGCAGTACTTC; CDR3aa: CASSGDSLSSYEQYF
d_gene: TRBD2; j_gene: TRBJ2-5; v_gene: TRBV27; abundance: once; CDR3nt: TGTGCCAGCAGTCCCCGGGGGGAAGAGACCCAGTACTTC; CDR3aa: CASSPRGEETQYF
d_gene: -; j_gene: TRBJ2-2; v_gene: TRBV29-1; abundance: -; CDR3nt: TGCAGCGTTGAATCCAGGGGAGGGCCCGGGGAGCTGTTTTTT; CDR3aa: CSVESRGGPGELFF
d_gene: TRBD1; j_gene: TRBJ2-7; v_gene: TRBV28; abundance: -; CDR3nt: TGTGCCAGCAGAAGCATGGGACAGTCCTACGAGCAGTACTTC; CDR3aa: CASRSMGQSYEQYF
d_gene: TRBD2; j_gene: TRBJ2-3; v_gene: TRBV9; abundance: -; CDR3nt: TGTGCCAGCAGCCCCCGTGGGGACGGGGGGGCAGATACGCAGTATTTT; CDR3aa: CASSPRGDGGADTQYF
d_gene: -; j_gene: TRBJ1-1; v_gene: TRBV18; abundance: -; CDR3nt: TGTGCCAGCCGGGGATTATTGAACACTGAAGCTTTCTTT; CDR3aa: CASRGLLNTEAFF
d_gene: -; j_gene: TRBJ2-1; v_gene: TRBV19; abundance: -; CDR3nt: TGTGCCAGTAGTTGGGCCCGGGGTGAGCAGTTCTTC; CDR3aa: CASSWARGEQFF
d_gene: TRBD1; j_gene: TRBJ1-5; v_gene: TRBV30; abundance: -; CDR3nt: TGTGCCTGGAACAGGGGCCGGCAGCCCCAGCATTTT; CDR3aa: CAWNRGRQPQHF
d_gene: -; j_gene: TRBJ1-2; v_gene: TRBV7-9; abundance: few; CDR3nt: TGTGCCAGCAGCTTAGACCAAGCTACCTCCTACTATGGCTACACCTTC; CDR3aa: CASSLDQATSYYGYTF
d_gene: TRBD1; j_gene: TRBJ1-2; v_gene: TRBV13; abundance: -; CDR3nt: TGTGCCAGCAGTCTGGGACAGGGGTTAGACTATGGCTACACCTTC; CDR3aa: CASSLGQGLDYGYTF
d_gene: -; j_gene: TRBJ1-6; v_gene: TRBV30; abundance: -; CDR3nt: TGTGCCTGGAGACAGAGCATCAATTCACCCCTCCACTTT; CDR3aa: CAWRQSINSPLHF
d_gene: TRBD1; j_gene: TRBJ1-6; v_gene: TRBV7-2; abundance: -; CDR3nt: TGTGCCAGCAGCTTCCCGGGACAGGGATCTAATTCACCCCTCCACTTT; CDR3aa: CASSFPGQGSNSPLHF
d_gene: -; j_gene: TRBJ1-1; v_gene: TRBV27; abundance: -; CDR3nt: TGTGCCAGCAGTTTATCGGGAGGAACTGAAGCTTTCTTT; CDR3aa: CASSLSGGTEAFF
d_gene: -; j_gene: TRBJ1-2; v_gene: TRBV6-6; abundance: -; CDR3nt: TGTGCCAGCAGTCGAAAGGACACTCCGTATGGCTACACCTTC; CDR3aa: CASSRKDTPYGYTF
d_gene: TRBD1; j_gene: TRBJ2-1; v_gene: TRBV6-5; abundance: -; CDR3nt: TGTGCCAGCAGAAACGGACAGGGGGTTTTGTTCTTC; CDR3aa: CASRNGQGVLFF
d_gene: -; j_gene: TRBJ2-5; v_gene: TRBV18; abundance: -; CDR3nt: TGTGCCAGCTCACCTATTTTGGGGGGTCGAAGGGCGGAAGAGACCCAGTACTTC; CDR3aa: CASSPILGGRRAEETQYF
d_gene: -; j_gene: TRBJ1-5; v_gene: TRBV19; abundance: -; CDR3nt: TGTGCCAGTAGCCCCGGAGGCAGCAATCAGCCCCAGCATTTT; CDR3aa: CASSPGGSNQPQHF
d_gene: TRBD1; j_gene: TRBJ1-2; v_gene: TRBV6-2/TRBV6-3; abundance: -; CDR3nt: TGTGCCAGCAGTCCGCTCGACAGGGAGGGCTACACCTTC; CDR3aa: CASSPLDREGYTF
d_gene: -; j_gene: TRBJ2-3; v_gene: TRBV4-1; abundance: once; CDR3nt: TGCGCCAGCAGCCAGGAGGTAATGCAAGATACGCAGTATTTT; CDR3aa: CASSQEVMQDTQYF
d_gene: TRBD2; j_gene: TRBJ2-2; v_gene: TRBV5-4; abundance: few; CDR3nt: TGTGCCAGCAGGCTAGCGGGAGCGACCGGGGAGCTGTTTTTT; CDR3aa: CASRLAGATGELFF
d_gene: TRBD1; j_gene: TRBJ1-1; v_gene: TRBV12-3/TRBV12-4; abundance: -; CDR3nt: TGTGCCAGCCGACAGGGCACTGAAGCTTTCTTT; CDR3aa: CASRQGTEAFF
d_gene: -; j_gene: TRBJ1-1; v_gene: TRBV30; abundance: -; CDR3nt: TGTGCCTGGAGTGCCTGGGCTGGGAACACTGAAGCTTTCTTT; CDR3aa: CAWSAWAGNTEAFF
d_gene: -; j_gene: TRBJ1-1; v_gene: TRBV9; abundance: -; CDR3nt: TGTGCCAGCAGCGTAAACGGAGAAAAAGCTTTCTTT; CDR3aa: CASSVNGEKAFF
d_gene: TRBD2; j_gene: TRBJ2-2; v_gene: TRBV28; abundance: -; CDR3nt: TGTGCCAGCAGTTTATGGGGGCTAGCGGTTACCGGGGAGCTGTTTTTT; CDR3aa: CASSLWGLAVTGELFF
d_gene: -; j_gene: TRBJ1-6; v_gene: TRBV6-1; abundance: -; CDR3nt: TGTGCCAGCAGTGAAATGGAACGGGGAAGCTCCTATAATTCACCCCTCCACTTT; CDR3aa: CASSEMERGSSYNSPLHF
d_gene: TRBD2; j_gene: TRBJ2-1; v_gene: TRBV24-1; abundance: -; CDR3nt: TGTGCCACGGGAGGGAGTCAGAATGAGCAGTTCTTC; CDR3aa: CATGGSQNEQFF
d_gene: -; j_gene: TRBJ1-2; v_gene: TRBV2; abundance: few; CDR3nt: TGTGCCAGCAGTGTTCCAGGGCGGATAGGCTACACCTTC; CDR3aa: CASSVPGRIGYTF
d_gene: -; j_gene: TRBJ2-7; v_gene: TRBV7-2; abundance: -; CDR3nt: TGTGCCAGCAGCTTAGGGAGGTCCTACGAGCAGTACTTC; CDR3aa: CASSLGRSYEQYF
d_gene: -; j_gene: TRBJ2-7; v_gene: TRBV4-2; abundance: -; CDR3nt: TGTGCCAGCAGCCAAGCATCCTTTCGGGATGGACTCTCCTACGAGCAGTACTTC; CDR3aa: CASSQASFRDGLSYEQYF
d_gene: -; j_gene: TRBJ1-1; v_gene: TRBV19; abundance: -; CDR3nt: TGTGCCAGTAGTACAGGGTCGGGCACTGAAGCTTTCTTT; CDR3aa: CASSTGSGTEAFF
d_gene: -; j_gene: TRBJ1-4; v_gene: TRBV3-1/TRBV3-2; abundance: -; CDR3nt: TGTGCCAGCAGCCAAGGATGGGGCAGGGGTAATGAAAAACTGTTTTTT; CDR3aa: CASSQGWGRGNEKLFF